This T cell receptor (beta chain) was sequenced in a study of beta chain features in type 1 diabetes. This CDR3 spans 14 amino acids. Germline lookup yields CDR1 LGHNA and CDR2 YSLEER. Trimming removed 1 base from V and 4 bases from J; junction bases left unmatched: 3. Only a few counts were recorded for this clone. No antigen is known for it. Other DNA sequences in the sample encode the same CDR3. Broader study findings: A closer apparent resemblance between naive, central memory and Treg TCRB repertoires was seen in patients than in healthy donors. Shorter TCRB CDR3s, moderately but significantly so, marked every one of the four CD4+ subsets in Type 1 diabetes patients. Type 1 diabetes patients had VDJ junctions that carried fewer insertions and more deletions. Highly expressing activated T cells could be over-counted with a cDNA template. In these data, an HLA type influence on TCRB rearrangement remained unresolved.

Expressed TCRB transcripts were sequenced after all isolated RNA was converted to cDNA. TCRdb's table, derived via immunoSEQ multiplex PCR, lists solely in-frame clones and lacks some. This repertoire shows fewer than 400,000 clones, approximately 9.9% found once; its top ten account for around 1%. The receptor's source is a young man with type 1 diabetes. The chain recombines TRBV4-3 with TRBJ1-1, with TRBD1 matching over 7 bases. Input material: central memory CD4+ T cells from blood. The CDR3: CASSQVQGSTEAFF. DNA of the CDR3: TGCGCCAGCAGCCAAGTACAGGGGAGCACTGAAGCTTTCTTT.